The entry below gives a single TCR beta chain sequence along with its context. Its antigen specificity is not known. No base qualities exist here, and no much larger clone lies one base off it. Whole blood was collected in K2EDTA tubes by collaborating institutions according to the institutions' own protocols. For TCRbeta analysis, collaborators shipped samples as frozen whole blood, isolated PBMCs, or DNA extracted from either of those sample types. The immunoSEQ Assay, a bias-controlled multiplex PCR, was used to amplify TCRbeta CDR3 regions from genomic DNA. Under the source paper's analysis protocol: Nucleated cell counts per sample were estimated from amplification of reference gene primers within the assay. Sequence reads were collapsed and filtered to measure the absolute abundance of every unique TCRbeta CDR3 rearrangement. For each sample, productive Simpson clonality was calculated as the square root of Simpson's diversity index over productive rearrangements. The table comes from immuneACCESS by way of TCRdb, which keeps in-frame sequences with V and J called. Part of the clones is missing from these tables; in studies checked, under half for an unresolved V gene and the rest for unknown reasons. V, J and clone size are taken as reported in that table, and D and trimming were inferred from the DNA itself. A total of just over 150,000 clones appear in this sample, approximately 84% of them only once. The ten largest make up 22% of the sample.

Measured from the cysteine to the phenylalanine, the CDR3 is 15 residues long. Solely the CDR3 DNA is kept, with 45 bases framed from the first base. CDR1 and CDR2 are read off the germline V gene as KGHSH and LQKENI. V gives up 3 bases and J gives up 0 bases, and the segment between their germline ends measures 9 bases. These data belong to a study of blood T cell repertoires in COVID-19 (dated by TCRdb to 2019 to 2021). Turning to the overall study: The collaborator samples originated in the United States, Italy and Spain and spanned the acute and convalescent phases of COVID-19. Sample metadata almost always included a de-identified subject ID, COVID-19 status, age in years and sex. The prospective study material was composed of cDNA or gDNA derived from T cells, B-cell-depleted T cells, or PBMCs. The repertoires were released in a freely available public database meant as a resource for research on the immune response to SARS-CoV-2. The dataset comprised deeply sampled blood TCRbeta repertoires from subjects exposed to, actively infected with, or recovered from COVID-19. HLA class I and class II types, where available, came from metadata supplied by the sample provider rather than from assay-based typing. Samples came from the ongoing ImmuneRACE study (first 160 participants) plus 1,254 subjects from 6 global collaborators. Here is what the overall study found, with its caveats: The amount of clinical and demographic metadata varied by source and participant and was provided uncurated.

Sequencing was performed on peripheral blood. The receptor's source is a woman aged 80 or over with acute or convalescent COVID-19. The sequence joins TRBV18 to TRBJ1-3; no D gene is confidently identified. The CDR3 amino acid sequence is: CASSPPGTSGNTIYF. Read as DNA, the sequence is TGTGCCAGCTCACCGCCGGGAACCTCTGGAAACACCATATATTTT.